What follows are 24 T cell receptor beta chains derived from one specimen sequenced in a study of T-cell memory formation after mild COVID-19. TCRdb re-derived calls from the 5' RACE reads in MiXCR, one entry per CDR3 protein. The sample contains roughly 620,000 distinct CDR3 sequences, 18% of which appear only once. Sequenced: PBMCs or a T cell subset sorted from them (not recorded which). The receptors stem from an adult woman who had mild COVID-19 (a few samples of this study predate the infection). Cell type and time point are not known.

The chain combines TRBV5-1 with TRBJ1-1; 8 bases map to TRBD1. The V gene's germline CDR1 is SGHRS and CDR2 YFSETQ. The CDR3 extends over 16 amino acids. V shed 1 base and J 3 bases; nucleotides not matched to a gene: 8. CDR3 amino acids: CASSLLVQGGYTEAFF. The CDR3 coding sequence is TGCGCCAGCAGCTTGTTGGTACAGGGGGGATACACTGAAGCTTTCTTT.

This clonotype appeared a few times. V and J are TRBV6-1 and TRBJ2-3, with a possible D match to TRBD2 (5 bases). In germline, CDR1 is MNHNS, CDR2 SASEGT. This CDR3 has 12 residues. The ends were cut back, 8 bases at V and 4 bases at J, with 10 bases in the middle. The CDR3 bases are TGTGCCAGCTTGGGAGTTGCAGATACGCAGTATTTT. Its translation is CASLGVADTQYF.

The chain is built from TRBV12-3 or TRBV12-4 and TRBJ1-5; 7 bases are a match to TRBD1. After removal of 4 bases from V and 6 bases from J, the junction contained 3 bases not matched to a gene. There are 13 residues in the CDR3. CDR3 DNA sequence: TGTGCCAGCAGTTACCCAGGGGGTCAGCCCCAGCATTTT. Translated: CASSYPGGQPQHF.

CDR3 sequence (DNA): TGTGCCAGCAGCGTTCAACCCGGGACTACGAACAATGAGCAGTTCTTC. This codes for CASSVQPGTTNNEQFF. The chain is built from TRBV9 and TRBJ2-1; 7 bases map to TRBD2. The ends lost 2 bases at V and 5 bases at J; junction bases unmatched: 10. Germline V gives CDR1 SGDLS, CDR2 YYNGEE. The CDR3 length is 16 residues.

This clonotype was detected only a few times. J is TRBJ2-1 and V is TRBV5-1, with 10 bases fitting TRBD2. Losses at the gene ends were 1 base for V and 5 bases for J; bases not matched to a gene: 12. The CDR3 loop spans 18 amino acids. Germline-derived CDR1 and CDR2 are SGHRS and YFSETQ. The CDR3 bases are TGCGCCAGCAGCTTGAAGCCCGTTTGGCTAGCGGGAGACAATGAGCAGTTCTTC. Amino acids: CASSLKPVWLAGDNEQFF.

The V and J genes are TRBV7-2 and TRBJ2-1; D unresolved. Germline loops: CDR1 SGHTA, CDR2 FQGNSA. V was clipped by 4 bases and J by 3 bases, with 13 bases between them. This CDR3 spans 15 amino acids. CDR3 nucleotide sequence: TGTGCCAGCAGCTCCTGGTTGACGTTCTACAATGAGCAGTTCTTC. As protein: CASSSWLTFYNEQFF. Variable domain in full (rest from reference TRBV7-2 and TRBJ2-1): GAGVSQSPSNKVTEKGKDVELRCDPISGHTALYWYRQSLGQGLEFLIYFQGNSAPDKSGLPSDRFSAERTGGSVSTLTIQRTQQEDSAVYLCASSSWLTFYNEQFFGPGTRLTVL.

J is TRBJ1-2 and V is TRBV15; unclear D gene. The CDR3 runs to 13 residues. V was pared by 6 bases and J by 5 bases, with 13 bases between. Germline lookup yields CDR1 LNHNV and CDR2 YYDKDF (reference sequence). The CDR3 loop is CATRSQPRYGYTF. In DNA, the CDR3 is TGTGCCACCAGGAGCCAACCCCGGTATGGCTACACCTTC. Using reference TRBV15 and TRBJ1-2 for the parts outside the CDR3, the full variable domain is DAMVIQNPRYQVTQFGKPVTLSCSQTLNHNVMYWYQQKSSQAPKLLFHYYDKDFNNEADTPDNFQSRRPNTSFCFLDIRSPGLGDTAMYLCATRSQPRYGYTFGSGTRLTVV.

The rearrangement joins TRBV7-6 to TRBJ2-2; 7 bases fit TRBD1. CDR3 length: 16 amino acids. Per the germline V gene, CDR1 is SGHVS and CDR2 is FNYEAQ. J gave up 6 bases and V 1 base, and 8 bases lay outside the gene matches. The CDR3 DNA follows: TGTGCCAGCAGCTTAGGGACGACAGGGAAGGCCGGGGAGCTGTTTTTT. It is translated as CASSLGTTGKAGELFF. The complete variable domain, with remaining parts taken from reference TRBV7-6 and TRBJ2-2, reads GAGVSQSPRYKVTKRGQDVALRCDPISGHVSLYWYRQALGQGPEFLTYFNYEAQQDKSGLPNDRFSAERPEGSISTLTIQRTEQRDSAMYRCASSLGTTGKAGELFFGEGSRLTVL.

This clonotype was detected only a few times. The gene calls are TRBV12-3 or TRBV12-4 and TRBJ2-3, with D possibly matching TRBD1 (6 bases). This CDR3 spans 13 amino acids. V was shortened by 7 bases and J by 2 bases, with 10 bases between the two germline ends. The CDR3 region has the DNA TGTGCCAGCACCAAGGGGGTCACAGATACGCAGTATTTT. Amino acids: CASTKGVTDTQYF.

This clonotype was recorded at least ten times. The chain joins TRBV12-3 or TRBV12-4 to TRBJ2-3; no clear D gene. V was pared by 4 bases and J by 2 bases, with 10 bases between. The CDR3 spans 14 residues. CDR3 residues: CASSSTAATDTQYF. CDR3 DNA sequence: TGTGCCAGCAGTTCCACCGCGGCCACAGATACGCAGTATTTT.

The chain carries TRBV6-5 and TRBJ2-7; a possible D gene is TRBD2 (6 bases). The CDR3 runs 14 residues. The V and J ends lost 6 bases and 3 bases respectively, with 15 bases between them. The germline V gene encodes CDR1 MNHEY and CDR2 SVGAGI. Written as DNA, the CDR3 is TGTGCCAGCAGCGGACTGTCGGGGGACTACGAGCAGTACTTC. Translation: CASSGLSGDYEQYF.

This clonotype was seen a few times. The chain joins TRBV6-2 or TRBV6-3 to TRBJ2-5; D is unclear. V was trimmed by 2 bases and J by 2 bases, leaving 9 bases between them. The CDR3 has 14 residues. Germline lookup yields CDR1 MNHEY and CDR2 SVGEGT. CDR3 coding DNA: TGTGCCAGCAGTTACGTTCATCATCAAGAGACCCAGTACTTC. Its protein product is CASSYVHHQETQYF.

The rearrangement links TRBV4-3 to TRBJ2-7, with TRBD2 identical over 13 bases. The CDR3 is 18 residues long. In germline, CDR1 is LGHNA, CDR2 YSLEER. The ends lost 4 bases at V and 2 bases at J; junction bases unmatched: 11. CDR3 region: CASSLSHPGLAGTYEQYF. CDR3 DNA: TGCGCCAGCAGCCTTTCACACCCGGGACTAGCGGGAACCTACGAGCAGTACTTC.

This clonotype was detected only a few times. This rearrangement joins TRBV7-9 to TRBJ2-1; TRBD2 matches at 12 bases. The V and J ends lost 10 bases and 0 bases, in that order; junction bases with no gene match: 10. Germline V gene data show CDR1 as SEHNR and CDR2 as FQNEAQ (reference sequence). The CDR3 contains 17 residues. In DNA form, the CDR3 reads TGTGCCACCCCGGGACTAGCGGGCCGAAGCTCCTACAATGAGCAGTTCTTC. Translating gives CATPGLAGRSSYNEQFF.

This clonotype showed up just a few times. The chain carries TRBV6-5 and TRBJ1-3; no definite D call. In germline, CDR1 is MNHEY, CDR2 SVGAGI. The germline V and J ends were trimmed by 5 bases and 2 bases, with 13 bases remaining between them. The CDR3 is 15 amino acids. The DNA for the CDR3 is TGTGCCAGCAGTGCTGAGGGCCTCACTGGAAACACCATATATTTT. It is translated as CASSAEGLTGNTIYF.

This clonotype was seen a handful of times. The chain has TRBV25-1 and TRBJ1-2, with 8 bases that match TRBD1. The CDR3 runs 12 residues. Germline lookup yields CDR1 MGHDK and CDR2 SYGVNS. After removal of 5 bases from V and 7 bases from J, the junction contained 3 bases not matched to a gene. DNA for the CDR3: TGTGCCAGCAGTACCGGGACAGGTGGCTACACCTTC. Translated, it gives CASSTGTGGYTF.

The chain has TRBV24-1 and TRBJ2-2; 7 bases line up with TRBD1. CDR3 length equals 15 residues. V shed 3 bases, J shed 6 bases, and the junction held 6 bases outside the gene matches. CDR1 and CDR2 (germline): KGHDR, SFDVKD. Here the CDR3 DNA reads TGTGCCACCAGTGATCTGGCGACAGGGCCCGGGGAGCTGTTTTTT. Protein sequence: CATSDLATGPGELFF.

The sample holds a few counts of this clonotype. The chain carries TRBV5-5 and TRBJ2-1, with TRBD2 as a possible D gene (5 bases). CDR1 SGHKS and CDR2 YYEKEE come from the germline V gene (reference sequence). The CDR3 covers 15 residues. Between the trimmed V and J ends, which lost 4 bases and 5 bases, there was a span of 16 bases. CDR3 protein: CASSRYLGEHNEQFF. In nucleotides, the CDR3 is TGTGCCAGCAGCCGTTACCTCGGGGAACACAATGAGCAGTTCTTC.

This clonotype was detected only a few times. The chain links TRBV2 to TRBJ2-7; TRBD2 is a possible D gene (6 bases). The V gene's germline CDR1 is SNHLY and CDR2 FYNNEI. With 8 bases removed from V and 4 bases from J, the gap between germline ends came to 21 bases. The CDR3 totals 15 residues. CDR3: CASGGLGPNLYEQYF. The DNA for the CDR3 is TGTGCCAGCGGAGGGTTGGGTCCTAACCTTTACGAGCAGTACTTC.

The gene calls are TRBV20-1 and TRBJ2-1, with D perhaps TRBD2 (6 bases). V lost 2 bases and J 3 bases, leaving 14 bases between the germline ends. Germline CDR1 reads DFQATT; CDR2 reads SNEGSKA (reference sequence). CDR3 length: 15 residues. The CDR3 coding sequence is TGCAGTGCTAGAACTATAGCGGTAAACTACAATGAGCAGTTCTTC. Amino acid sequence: CSARTIAVNYNEQFF.

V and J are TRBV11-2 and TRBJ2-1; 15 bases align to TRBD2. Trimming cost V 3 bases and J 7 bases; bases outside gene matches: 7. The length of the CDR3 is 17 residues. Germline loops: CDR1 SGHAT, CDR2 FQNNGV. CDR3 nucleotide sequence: TGTGCCAGCAGCTTCGATAGGACTAGCGGGGGGGCGAATGAGCAGTTCTTC. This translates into CASSFDRTSGGANEQFF.

CDR3: CASSYRTRDIQYF. In nucleotides, the CDR3 is TGTGCCAGCAGTTACAGGACCCGGGACATTCAGTACTTC. This chain links TRBV6-5 with TRBJ2-4; D remains unclear. V was cut by 2 bases and J by 8 bases, with 10 bases left in between. The CDR3 sequence is 13 residues long. CDR1 is MNHEY, CDR2 SVGAGI, per germline.

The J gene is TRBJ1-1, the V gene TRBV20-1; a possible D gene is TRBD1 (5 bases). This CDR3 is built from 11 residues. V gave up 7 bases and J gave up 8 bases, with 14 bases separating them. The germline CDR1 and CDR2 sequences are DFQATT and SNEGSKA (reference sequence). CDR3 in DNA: TGCAGTGGTTTACTTGGGGGGGAAGCTTTCTTT. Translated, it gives CSGLLGGEAFF.

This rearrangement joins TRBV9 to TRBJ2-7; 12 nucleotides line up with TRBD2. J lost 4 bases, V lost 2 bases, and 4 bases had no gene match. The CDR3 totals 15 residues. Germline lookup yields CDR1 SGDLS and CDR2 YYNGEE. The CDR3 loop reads CASSVASGGGYEQYF. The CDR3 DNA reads TGTGCCAGCAGCGTCGCTAGCGGGGGGGGATACGAGCAGTACTTC.